A single sample is the source of the 19 T cell receptor beta chains below, sequenced in a study of T cells in Graves' hyperthyroidism and ophthalmopathy. The source material, RNA transcripts, was used to amplify TCR beta CDR3 regions. TCR CDR3 regions were first amplified by RT-PCR with HTBI primers. Each CDR3 protein is one row after TCRdb ran MiXCR on the multiplex PCR reads. The sample records over 250,000 distinct CDR3 sequences, roughly an eighth being singletons. The specimen sequenced was blood. Receptors were obtained from a woman in her forties with Graves' ophthalmopathy.

This clonotype was observed at least ten times. This chain uses TRBV28 with TRBJ2-4; the D is unclear. V shed 11 bases and J shed 8 bases, with 31 bases lying between them. CDR1 MDHEN and CDR2 SYDVKM come from the germline V gene. The CDR3 covers 17 residues. The CDR3 coding sequence is TGTGCCCGACCTCAGACATACCCCATCCCCGCAATGGACATTCAGTACTTC. Translation gives CARPQTYPIPAMDIQYF.

This clonotype was seen at least ten times. This sequence joins TRBV28 and TRBJ2-1, with D unresolved. The germline gives CDR1 MDHEN, CDR2 SYDVKM. This CDR3 is built from 14 residues. V lost 6 bases and J 0 bases, leaving 9 bases between the germline ends. In DNA form, the CDR3 reads TGTGCCAGCAGGGCCACAAGCTCCTACAATGAGCAGTTCTTC. The encoded protein is CASRATSSYNEQFF.

This clonotype was counted many times. This chain connects TRBV28 to TRBJ2-3; D remains unclear. The germline gives CDR1 MDHEN, CDR2 SYDVKM. The CDR3 consists of 15 residues. V gave up 6 bases and J gave up 2 bases, with 15 bases separating them. CDR3 amino acids: CASSSGGHHTDTQYF. As DNA, the CDR3 is TGTGCCAGCAGCAGTGGTGGGCACCACACAGATACGCAGTATTTT.

This clonotype was seen repeatedly, ten times or more. The V call is TRBV18, the J call TRBJ2-5, with no clear D. Germline loops: CDR1 KGHSH, CDR2 LQKENI. The V end lost 0 bases, the J end lost 2 bases, and 7 bases lay between the germline ends. The CDR3 has 14 amino acids. In nucleotides, the CDR3 is TGTGCCAGCTCACCACCTTTCAGGCAAGAGACCCAGTACTTC. The encoded protein is CASSPPFRQETQYF. Supplemented by reference TRBV18 and TRBJ2-5, the full variable domain reads NAGVMQNPRHLVRRRGQEARLRCSPMKGHSHVYWYRQLPEEGLKFMVYLQKENIIDESGMPKERFSAEFPKEGPSILRIQQVVRGDSAAYFCASSPPFRQETQYFGPGTRLLVL.

The chain carries TRBV7-8 and TRBJ2-7; 7 bases are a match to TRBD2. The V gene's germline CDR1 is SGHVS and CDR2 FQNEAQ. V lost 7 bases, J lost 7 bases, and 10 bases stayed unmatched. The CDR3 is made up of 13 amino acids. CDR3 in amino acids: CASTPSGPGEQYF. The CDR3 nucleotides are TGTGCCAGCACCCCTAGCGGACCTGGGGAGCAGTACTTC.

This clonotype was observed at least ten times. The chain couples TRBV19 to TRBJ2-7; D is unresolved. V was pared by 5 bases and J by 3 bases, with 8 bases between. CDR3 length equals 12 residues. CDR1 is LNHDA, CDR2 SQIVND, per germline (reference sequence). The CDR3 sequence is CASSRGGYEQYF. CDR3 in DNA: TGTGCCAGTAGTCGCGGTGGCTACGAGCAGTACTTC.

V is TRBV6-2 or TRBV6-3 and J is TRBJ1-6; TRBD1 agrees at 7 bases. In germline, CDR1 is MNHEY, CDR2 SVGEGT. The V gene end was trimmed by 0 bases and the J gene end by 6 bases; junction bases not matched to a gene: 8. The length of the CDR3 is 17 residues. CDR3 protein: CASSYSRTGPVNSPLHF. CDR3 sequence (DNA): TGTGCCAGCAGTTACTCAAGGACAGGCCCTGTTAATTCACCCCTCCACTTT.

This clonotype occurred many times. The J gene is TRBJ1-4, the V gene TRBV2; 7 bases fit TRBD1. Per germline, CDR1 SNHLY and CDR2 FYNNEI. The CDR3 spans 15 residues. V shed 5 bases and J 5 bases; nucleotides not matched to a gene: 8. The CDR3 DNA is TGTGCCAGCAGTCAAGGACAGGCGCAGAATGAAAAACTGTTTTTT. Translating it yields CASSQGQAQNEKLFF.

This clonotype came up many times. The V and J genes are TRBV9 and TRBJ2-7, with 10 bases fitting TRBD1. Germline V gene data show CDR1 as SGDLS and CDR2 as YYNGEE. The V and J ends lost 3 bases and 4 bases, in that order; junction bases with no gene match: 4. This CDR3 has 14 residues. CDR3 nucleotides: TGTGCCAGCAGCGGCGGGACAGGGGTATACGAGCAGTACTTC. As protein: CASSGGTGVYEQYF.

This clonotype was recorded at least ten times. V gene TRBV19 combines with J gene TRBJ2-5; D not certain. The length of the CDR3 is 13 residues. V was clipped by 5 bases and J by 0 bases, with 7 bases between them. Germline CDR1 is LNHDA and CDR2 is SQIVND (reference sequence). DNA of the CDR3: TGTGCCAGTAGTGTCACGGACCAAGAGACCCAGTACTTC. Translating gives CASSVTDQETQYF.

This clonotype occurred many times. This chain connects TRBV2 to TRBJ2-2; 10 positions match TRBD1. The V gene end was trimmed by 7 bases and the J gene end by 3 bases; junction bases not matched to a gene: 8. Germline assignment: CDR1 SNHLY and CDR2 FYNNEI. CDR3 length: 16 residues. The CDR3 reads CASKPRDRGYTGELFF. CDR3 DNA: TGTGCCAGCAAGCCCCGGGACAGGGGTTACACCGGGGAGCTGTTTTTT. Based on the CDR3 plus reference TRBV2 and TRBJ2-2, the full variable domain is EPEVTQTPSHQVTQMGQEVILRCVPISNHLYFYWYRQILGQKVEFLVSFYNNEISEKSEIFDDQFSVERPDGSNFTLKIRSTKLEDSAMYFCASKPRDRGYTGELFFGEGSRLTVL.

This clonotype was counted ten times or more. The chain links TRBV6-5 to TRBJ2-3; D is ambiguous. This CDR3 contains 15 residues. The V and J ends lost 1 base and 2 bases respectively, with 10 bases between them. Per germline, CDR1 MNHEY and CDR2 SVGAGI. Here the CDR3 reads CASSYFGKNTDTQYF. CDR3 nucleotides: TGTGCCAGCAGTTACTTCGGCAAAAACACAGATACGCAGTATTTT.

This chain joins TRBV7-9 and TRBJ1-2; 8 bases fit TRBD1. Unmatched junction bases numbered 14, after V lost 5 bases and J lost 6 bases. CDR1 and CDR2 from the germline V gene are SEHNR and FQNEAQ (reference sequence). The CDR3 runs to 16 residues. The CDR3 DNA reads as TGTGCCAGCAGCCCGAACCTCAGGGGGCGCGTGGATGGCTACACCTTC. Its protein is CASSPNLRGRVDGYTF. Using reference TRBV7-9 and TRBJ1-2 for the parts outside the CDR3, the full variable domain is DTGVSQNPRHKITKRGQNVTFRCDPISEHNRLYWYRQTLGQGPEFLTYFQNEAQLEKSRLLSDRFSAERPKGSFSTLEIQRTEQGDSAMYLCASSPNLRGRVDGYTFGSGTRLTVV.

This clonotype was observed a few times. Since a much larger clone is just one base distant, this may be a read error. This sequence joins TRBV7-2 and TRBJ2-7; 11 positions match TRBD1. In germline, CDR1 is SGHTA, CDR2 FQGNSA. The V gene end was trimmed by 5 bases and the J gene end by 6 bases; junction bases not matched to a gene: 9. The CDR3 totals 15 residues. CDR3 sequence: CASSARDRGGPEQYF. Here the CDR3 DNA reads TGTGCCAGCAGCGCCCGGGACAGGGGGGGTCCCGAGCAGTACTTC.

The genes are TRBV6-2 or TRBV6-3 and TRBJ1-1, with 9 bases lining up with TRBD1. With V trimmed by 6 bases and J by 2 bases, 4 bases remained unmatched. The CDR3 length is 14 residues. CDR1 is MNHEY and CDR2 is SVGEGT in the germline V gene. CDR3 sequence (DNA): TGTGCCAGCAGGCAGACAGGGGGAAACACTGAAGCTTTCTTT. This sequence encodes CASRQTGGNTEAFF.

The sample holds many counts of this clonotype. The chain recombines TRBV3-1 with TRBJ1-2; D not resolved. CDR1 and CDR2 (germline): LGHDT, YNNKEL (reference sequence). V lost 1 base to trimming and J lost 8 bases, with 11 bases between them. The CDR3 loop spans 13 amino acids. CDR3 protein: CASSQGYPRGYTF. The CDR3 DNA reads TGTGCCAGCAGCCAAGGGTACCCCAGGGGCTACACCTTC.

This clonotype occurred a few times. Being one base from a much bigger clone, this may be a read error. The chain recombines TRBV10-3 with TRBJ2-5; 7 bases match TRBD2. Per the germline V gene, CDR1 is ENHRY and CDR2 is SYGVKD. The V gene end was trimmed by 7 bases and the J gene end by 2 bases; junction bases not matched to a gene: 4. This CDR3 contains 13 residues. The CDR3 region has the DNA TGTGCCATCAATGTGGGGGGGCAAGAGACCCAGTACTTC. Protein: CAINVGGQETQYF.

A few counts support this clonotype. The rearrangement uses TRBV3-1 and TRBJ1-1; weak D call: TRBD1 (6 bases). The germline V gene encodes CDR1 LGHDT and CDR2 YNNKEL (reference sequence). This CDR3 is 17 amino acids long. The germline V and J ends were trimmed by 0 bases and 1 base, with 15 bases remaining between them. The CDR3 here is CASSQDATRGANTEAFF. In nucleotides, the CDR3 is TGTGCCAGCAGCCAAGACGCTACGAGGGGGGCGAACACTGAAGCTTTCTTT.

In this sample, this clonotype turned up many times. This chain uses TRBV2 with TRBJ1-2, with TRBD1 matching over 7 bases. From germline, CDR1 is SNHLY and CDR2 FYNNEI. The junction had 6 bases not matched to a gene; V was cut back by 9 bases and J by 2 bases. This CDR3 spans 13 amino acids. CDR3 coding DNA: TGTGCCAGTCGGACAGGTTTAAACTATGGCTACACCTTC. Its protein is CASRTGLNYGYTF.